The 12 T cell receptor beta chains below come from one sample, sequenced in a study of neoadjuvant anti-PD-1 for oral cavity cancer. Data came from immunoSEQ multiplex PCR; TCRdb stores just in-frame clones and leaves some out. The data contain around 62,000 clones, approximately 79% of them singletons. This material consisted of PBMCs, taken before nivolumab (anti-PD-1) treatment. Source of these receptors: a person aged 35-79 years with oral cavity squamous cell carcinoma.

The V call is TRBV9, the J call TRBJ1-4, with 8 bases aligning to TRBD1. The V and J ends lost 4 bases and 6 bases, in that order; junction bases with no gene match: 8. The CDR3 is made up of 15 amino acids. Germline V gives CDR1 SGDLS, CDR2 YYNGEE. In nucleotides, the CDR3 is TGTGCCAGCAGCTCCCGACAGGGGTCTCATGAAAAACTGTTTTTT. Translation gives CASSSRQGSHEKLFF. Based on the CDR3 plus reference TRBV9 and TRBJ1-4, the full variable domain is DSGVTQTPKHLITATGQRVTLRCSPRSGDLSVYWYQQSLDQGLQFLIQYYNGEERAKGNILERFSAQQFPDLHSELNLSSLELGDSALYFCASSSRQGSHEKLFFGSGTQLSVL.

This sequence joins TRBV15 and TRBJ1-5; 11 bases line up with TRBD1. The CDR3 is 17 residues long. Germline V gene sequence: CDR1 LNHNV, CDR2 YYDKDF (reference sequence). J gave up 5 bases and V 4 bases, and 10 bases lay outside the gene matches. The CDR3 DNA is TGTGCCACCAGCACCCTGAGGGGGACAGGGGGGTATCAGCCCCAGCATTTT. Translating gives CATSTLRGTGGYQPQHF.

This clone was seen ten or more times. The rearrangement uses TRBV5-8 and TRBJ1-2; 7 positions agree with TRBD1. Germline values: CDR1 SGHTS, CDR2 YDEGEE. Losses at the gene ends were 0 bases for V and 7 bases for J; bases not matched to a gene: 6. The CDR3 is 14 residues long. The CDR3 DNA reads TGTGCCAGCAGCTTGGAGCAGGGGGTGGGTGGCTACACCTTC. This codes for CASSLEQGVGGYTF.

This chain joins TRBV7-9 and TRBJ1-1; tentative D call: TRBD1 (5 bases). The CDR3 has 13 amino acids. V was cut by 3 bases and J by 4 bases, with 9 bases left in between. The germline CDR1 and CDR2 sequences are SEHNR and FQNEAQ (reference sequence). CDR3 protein: CASSLSRVTEAFF. CDR3 DNA sequence: TGTGCCAGCAGCTTGTCCAGGGTCACTGAAGCTTTCTTT.

The rearrangement links TRBV21-1 to TRBJ2-2; no DNA check was done on the table's D call, TRBD2. TRBV21-1 is recorded as a pseudogene. The CDR3 sequence is 17 residues long. The CDR3 protein is CASSKARGDEDTGELFF. Here the CDR3 DNA reads TGTGCCAGCAGCAAAGCGCGCGGCGACGAGGACACCGGGGAGCTGTTTTTT.

The genes are TRBV5-1 and TRBJ2-7; D is ambiguous. Germline loops: CDR1 SGHRS, CDR2 YFSETQ. This CDR3 comprises 14 residues. V lost 3 bases and J 0 bases, leaving 10 bases between the germline ends. The CDR3 reads CASSSGRSSYEQYF. In DNA form, the CDR3 reads TGCGCCAGCAGCTCTGGCCGGAGCTCCTACGAGCAGTACTTC.

This chain connects TRBV18 to TRBJ1-6, with no clear D. This CDR3 contains 13 residues. Trimming cost V 2 bases and J 10 bases, with 9 bases left between them. In germline, CDR1 is KGHSH, CDR2 LQKENI. The DNA of the CDR3 is TGTGCCAGCTCACCAAAAGGATACTCACCCCTCCACTTT. Amino acid sequence: CASSPKGYSPLHF.

The V gene is TRBV30, the J gene TRBJ2-7; D call uncertain. The V end was cut by 1 base, the J end by 1 base, with 14 bases between. There are 15 residues in the CDR3. CDR1 is GTSNPN and CDR2 is SVGIG in the germline V gene (reference sequence). CDR3 in DNA: TGTGCCTGGAGTGCCTCAACAAGGCCATCCTACGAGCAGTACTTC. As protein: CAWSASTRPSYEQYF.

This clone was counted a single time. In DNA, the CDR3 is TGTGCCAGCAGTTACTCGAGTGACAGCTCCTACGAGCAGTACTTC. It is translated as CASSYSSDSSYEQYF. The chain links TRBV6-5 to TRBJ2-7; tentative D call: TRBD1 (5 bases). Looked up from germline, CDR1 is MNHEY and CDR2 is SVGAGI. This CDR3 comprises 15 residues. Trimming stripped 0 bases from V and 0 bases from J, with 9 bases between.

The rearrangement uses TRBV27 and TRBJ2-7; D not resolved. Germline V lookup: CDR1 MNHEY, CDR2 SMNVEV (reference sequence). Trimming pared 4 bases from V and 7 bases from J, leaving 8 bases between. The CDR3 contains 11 residues. CDR3 sequence (DNA): TGTGCCAGCAGTTCCCTGGGGGAGCAGTACTTC. It specifies CASSSLGEQYF.

This clone was seen a handful of times. The chain carries TRBV11-2 and TRBJ1-2; TRBD1 matches 7 bases. With 5 bases clipped from V and 8 bases from J, the junction kept 8 bases outside the gene matches. The CDR3 extends over 13 amino acids. The V gene's germline CDR1 is SGHAT and CDR2 FQNNGV. Here the CDR3 reads CASSTDRARGYTF. Here the CDR3 DNA reads TGTGCCAGCAGCACTGACAGGGCCCGCGGCTACACCTTC.

The V and J genes are TRBV6-5 and TRBJ2-5, with D possibly TRBD1 on 5 matching bases. Germline V gene sequence: CDR1 MNHEY, CDR2 SVGAGI. Between the trimmed V and J ends, which lost 4 bases and 5 bases, there was a span of 14 bases. CDR3 size: 14 residues. The CDR3 nucleotides are TGTGCCAGCAGTTCCCGAAGGCCAGGGGAGACCCAGTACTTC. This gives the protein CASSSRRPGETQYF.